This passage covers 25 T cell receptor beta chains from one sample sequenced in a study of cytomegalovirus exposure and HLA in healthy donors (dated by TCRdb to the late 2010s). Libraries came from the immunoSEQ multiplex PCR assay. For the multiplex PCR, a mixture combining 60 forward primers for TCR Vbeta segments and 13 reverse primers for TCR Jbeta segments was used. TCRdb limited this immuneACCESS table to in-frame rearrangements with V and J called. A share of clones is missing; checked studies link under half to unresolved V genes, and the rest is unexplained. The sample profile shows about 140,000 clones; 70% to 85% of them were found once. The leading ten clones occupy under 10% of the sample. Sequences were obtained from PBMCs. These receptors were obtained from a woman between 55 and 75 years old in good health and CMV-seropositive.

The chain is built from TRBV7-9 and TRBJ2-1; D unclear. V was pared by 1 base and J by 5 bases, with 6 bases between. Germline V gives CDR1 SEHNR, CDR2 FQNEAQ (reference sequence). The CDR3 length is 13 residues. CDR3 DNA: TGTGCCAGCAGCTTAGTCGGTCACAATGAGCAGTTCTTC. It specifies CASSLVGHNEQFF. Drawing the rest from reference TRBV7-9 and TRBJ2-1, the complete variable domain is DTGVSQNPRHKITKRGQNVTFRCDPISEHNRLYWYRQTLGQGPEFLTYFQNEAQLEKSRLLSDRFSAERPKGSFSTLEIQRTEQGDSAMYLCASSLVGHNEQFFGPGTRLTVL.

The table lists this clone with a few counts. The chain recombines TRBV18 with TRBJ1-5; D not certain. CDR1 is KGHSH and CDR2 is LQKENI in the germline V gene. The ends were cut back, 6 bases at V and 5 bases at J, with 5 bases in the middle. This CDR3 region has 11 residues. CDR3 nucleotide sequence: TGTGCCAGCTCTCCTTATCAGCCCCAGCATTTT. Its protein is CASSPYQPQHF.

V usage is TRBV25-1 and J usage is TRBJ1-1, with no clear D. This CDR3 contains 12 residues. Per the germline V gene, CDR1 is MGHDK and CDR2 is SYGVNS. Trimming removed 3 bases at V and 11 bases at J, with 13 bases between. In nucleotides, the CDR3 is TGTGCCAGCAGTGAGTCAGTGGGGAGGGCTTTCTTT. Encoded protein: CASSESVGRAFF.

The chain has TRBV5-8 and TRBJ2-1; D gene unclear. Germline V gives CDR1 SGHTS, CDR2 YDEGEE. This CDR3 spans 16 amino acids. V was trimmed by 4 bases and J by 9 bases, leaving 23 bases between them. The CDR3 is CASSPLRSVVTGEQFF. CDR3 bases: TGTGCCAGCAGCCCACTACGATCGGTGGTGACGGGTGAGCAGTTCTTC.

V is TRBV27 and J is TRBJ2-7; TRBD1 matches 9 bases. Germline values: CDR1 MNHEY, CDR2 SMNVEV (reference sequence). The V and J ends lost 5 bases and 2 bases, in that order; junction bases with no gene match: 7. The CDR3 totals 15 residues. CDR3 in DNA: TGTGCCAGCAGTGTGTCCGGGACAGGGCCCTACGAGCAGTACTTC. This gives the protein CASSVSGTGPYEQYF.

The chain combines TRBV7-3 with TRBJ2-1, with a possible D match to TRBD2 (5 bases). Germline loops: CDR1 SGHTA, CDR2 FQGTGA. Trimming left V 1 base short and J 7 bases short, with 11 bases between. The length of the CDR3 is 14 residues. The CDR3 is CASSLSGPRNEQFF. CDR3 in DNA: TGTGCCAGCAGCTTAAGCGGGCCTCGAAATGAGCAGTTCTTC.

The genes are TRBV30 and TRBJ1-5; perhaps TRBD1 as D (5 bases). The germline V gene encodes CDR1 GTSNPN and CDR2 SVGIG (reference sequence). This CDR3 has 15 amino acids. V was shortened by 1 base and J by 2 bases, with 12 bases between the two germline ends. The CDR3 DNA sequence: TGTGCCTGGAGTGCGGGGGGATCGGGCAATCAGCCCCAGCATTTT. Encoded protein: CAWSAGGSGNQPQHF.

This chain links TRBV29-1 with TRBJ2-1; 9 nucleotides agree with TRBD1. The CDR3 loop spans 15 amino acids. The germline V gene encodes CDR1 SQVTM and CDR2 ANQGSEA. J lost 4 bases, V lost 0 bases, and 4 bases had no gene match. This CDR3 is CSVEDRDRAYNEQFF. The CDR3 bases are TGCAGCGTTGAAGATCGGGACAGGGCATACAATGAGCAGTTCTTC.

The chain is built from TRBV13 and TRBJ2-7; 11 nucleotides agree with TRBD2. J lost 2 bases, V lost 5 bases, and 8 bases had no gene match. Germline CDR1 PRHDT, CDR2 FYEKMQ (reference sequence). The CDR3 sequence is 16 residues long. CDR3 DNA: TGTGCCAGCAGCCGAACACTAGCGGGAGTTACCTACGAGCAGTACTTC. It codes for CASSRTLAGVTYEQYF.

This chain links TRBV15 with TRBJ1-4, with 7 positions matching TRBD1. The CDR3 runs to 14 residues. Germline assignment: CDR1 LNHNV and CDR2 YYDKDF (reference sequence). With 3 bases clipped from V and 3 bases from J, the junction kept 1 base outside the gene matches. The CDR3 region has the DNA TGTGCCACCAGCAGGGGACAGTCTAATGAAAAACTGTTTTTT. Residues: CATSRGQSNEKLFF.

V is TRBV28 and J is TRBJ2-7; 7 nucleotides align to TRBD2. CDR3 size: 16 residues. CDR1 is MDHEN and CDR2 is SYDVKM in the germline V gene. V was clipped by 2 bases and J by 2 bases; unmatched bases: 9. The DNA of the CDR3 is TGTGCCAGCAGTTTAGTTAGCGGGCTAAGGGCCTACGAGCAGTACTTC. Encoded protein: CASSLVSGLRAYEQYF.

The chain uses TRBV9 and TRBJ1-1, with D unresolved. CDR1 is SGDLS and CDR2 is YYNGEE in the germline V gene. V dropped 0 bases and J dropped 3 bases, with 9 bases sitting between them. The CDR3 covers 14 residues. CDR3: CASSVAGSDTEAFF. CDR3 in DNA: TGTGCCAGCAGCGTAGCCGGCAGCGACACTGAAGCTTTCTTT. Supplemented by reference TRBV9 and TRBJ1-1, the full variable domain reads DSGVTQTPKHLITATGQRVTLRCSPRSGDLSVYWYQQSLDQGLQFLIQYYNGEERAKGNILERFSAQQFPDLHSELNLSSLELGDSALYFCASSVAGSDTEAFFGQGTRLTVV.

This chain connects TRBV7-3 to TRBJ1-1; TRBD1 matches 7 bases. The CDR3 is made up of 15 amino acids. Looked up from germline, CDR1 is SGHTA and CDR2 is FQGTGA. V was clipped by 1 base and J by 4 bases; unmatched bases: 6. This CDR3 is CASSLMPTGPTEAFF. The CDR3 region has the DNA TGTGCCAGCAGCTTAATGCCGACAGGGCCCACTGAAGCTTTCTTT.

The rearrangement links TRBV6-1 to TRBJ2-7, with TRBD1 identical over 8 bases. CDR3 size: 14 residues. V shed 7 bases and J 6 bases; nucleotides not matched to a gene: 11. CDR1 is MNHNS and CDR2 is SASEGT in the germline V gene. Written as DNA, the CDR3 is TGTGCCAGCACCCAGCAGGGGGCCTTAGTCGAGCAGTACTTC. Amino acids: CASTQQGALVEQYF.

The chain combines TRBV7-8 with TRBJ2-7; D might be TRBD2 (5 bases). Germline values: CDR1 SGHVS, CDR2 FQNEAQ. Trimming removed 2 bases from V and 4 bases from J, with 12 bases in between. This CDR3 comprises 14 residues. The CDR3 DNA sequence: TGTGCCAGCAGCTTAACCCTAGCAGTTTACGAGCAGTACTTC. Amino acid sequence: CASSLTLAVYEQYF. Combining the CDR3 with reference TRBV7-8 and TRBJ2-7 gives the whole variable domain GAGVSQSPRYKVAKRGQDVALRCDPISGHVSLFWYQQALGQGPEFLTYFQNEAQLDKSGLPSDRFFAERPEGSVSTLKIQRTQQEDSAVYLCASSLTLAVYEQYFGPGTRLTVT.

The chain is built from TRBV30 and TRBJ1-1; 8 bases match TRBD1. There are 12 residues in the CDR3. Germline V CDR1 and CDR2: GTSNPN, SVGIG (reference sequence). Losses at the gene ends were 8 bases for V and 5 bases for J; bases not matched to a gene: 7. The CDR3 DNA reads as TGTGCCGGTGGACAGGGTTGGACTGAAGCTTTCTTT. This codes for CAGGQGWTEAFF. The whole variable domain, remainder taken from reference TRBV30 and TRBJ1-1, is SQTIHQWPATLVQPVGSPLSLECTVEGTSNPNLYWYRQAAGRGLQLLFYSVGIGQISSEVPQNLSASRPQDRQFILSSKKLLLSDSGFYLCAGGQGWTEAFFGQGTRLTVV.

V and J are TRBV5-1 and TRBJ1-2; D gene unclear. The germline CDR1 and CDR2 sequences are SGHRS and YFSETQ. V was trimmed by 0 bases and J by 0 bases, leaving 9 bases between them. The CDR3 spans 15 residues. CDR3 region: CASSLGLRSNYGYTF. The CDR3, as DNA: TGCGCCAGCAGCTTGGGCCTCAGATCTAACTATGGCTACACCTTC.

This clone has a single count. The rearrangement links TRBV30 to TRBJ2-5, with 10 nucleotides matching TRBD2. V shed 3 bases, J shed 7 bases, and the junction held 8 bases outside the gene matches. CDR1 and CDR2 from the germline V gene are GTSNPN and SVGIG (reference sequence). This CDR3 has 14 residues. The CDR3 is CAWSELAGYGTQYF. CDR3 nucleotide sequence: TGTGCCTGGAGCGAACTAGCGGGATACGGGACCCAGTACTTC.

The chain employs TRBV15 and TRBJ2-7; D call uncertain. Trimming shortened V by 1 base and J by 3 bases, and 7 bases separated the two germline ends. CDR1 and CDR2 from the germline V gene are LNHNV and YYDKDF (reference sequence). CDR3 length equals 13 residues. CDR3: CATSRATIYEQYF. The CDR3 region has the DNA TGTGCCACCAGCAGAGCAACTATCTACGAGCAGTACTTC.

The chain carries TRBV7-9 and TRBJ1-1; a possible D gene is TRBD1 (5 bases). CDR1 is SEHNR, CDR2 FQNEAQ, per germline (reference sequence). The CDR3 has 12 residues. V shed 6 bases and J shed 8 bases, with 13 bases lying between them. The CDR3 here is CASSAFGAEAFF. The CDR3 DNA sequence: TGTGCCAGCAGTGCCTTTGGGGCCGAAGCTTTCTTT.

V gene TRBV15 combines with J gene TRBJ2-7; 7 nucleotides agree with TRBD2. V was pared by 3 bases and J by 5 bases, with 10 bases of the junction left unmatched. Germline V gene sequence: CDR1 LNHNV, CDR2 YYDKDF (reference sequence). The length of the CDR3 is 15 residues. The CDR3 is CATSRWGEGSHEQYF. In nucleotides, the CDR3 is TGTGCCACCAGCAGGTGGGGGGAGGGTTCCCACGAGCAGTACTTC.

The chain carries TRBV19 and TRBJ2-7; weak D call: TRBD2 (6 bases). V was cut by 6 bases and J by 6 bases, with 15 bases left in between. The CDR3 runs to 13 residues. Germline V CDR1 and CDR2: LNHDA, SQIVND (reference sequence). CDR3 protein: CASRVPGSSEQYF. The CDR3 nucleotides read TGTGCCAGTAGAGTCCCCGGGAGTTCCGAGCAGTACTTC. Drawing the rest from reference TRBV19 and TRBJ2-7, the complete variable domain is DGGITQSPKYLFRKEGQNVTLSCEQNLNHDAMYWYRQDPGQGLRLIYYSQIVNDFQKGDIAEGYSVSREKKESFPLTVTSAQKNPTAFYLCASRVPGSSEQYFGPGTRLTVT.

The rearrangement links TRBV9 to TRBJ1-4; 7 bases agree with TRBD1. Germline V lookup: CDR1 SGDLS, CDR2 YYNGEE. Trimming cost V 5 bases and J 7 bases; bases outside gene matches: 5. This CDR3 comprises 13 residues. The CDR3 DNA is TGTGCCAGCAGTGACAGGGAAGGTGAAAAACTGTTTTTT. Its protein is CASSDREGEKLFF. Combining the CDR3 with reference TRBV9 and TRBJ1-4 gives the whole variable domain DSGVTQTPKHLITATGQRVTLRCSPRSGDLSVYWYQQSLDQGLQFLIQYYNGEERAKGNILERFSAQQFPDLHSELNLSSLELGDSALYFCASSDREGEKLFFGSGTQLSVL.

This chain joins TRBV28 and TRBJ2-1; 10 bases are shared with TRBD2. Per germline, CDR1 MDHEN and CDR2 SYDVKM. The CDR3 runs 14 residues. V was pared by 8 bases and J by 6 bases, with 7 bases of the junction left unmatched. The CDR3 DNA is TGTGCCAGCGGACACGTAGCGGGAGGCAATGAGCAGTTCTTC. Its protein product is CASGHVAGGNEQFF. Based on the CDR3 plus reference TRBV28 and TRBJ2-1, the full variable domain is DVKVTQSSRYLVKRTGEKVFLECVQDMDHENMFWYRQDPGLGLRLIYFSYDVKMKEKGDIPEGYSVSREKKERFSLILESASTNQTSMYLCASGHVAGGNEQFFGPGTRLTVL.

This clone was observed a single time. V gene TRBV7-8 combines with J gene TRBJ1-4; TRBD1 agrees at 7 bases. CDR3 size: 15 residues. With V trimmed by 5 bases and J by 5 bases, 8 bases remained unmatched. The V gene's germline CDR1 is SGHVS and CDR2 FQNEAQ. The CDR3 is CASSLEGTANEKLFF. The CDR3 DNA sequence: TGTGCCAGCAGCCTAGAGGGGACAGCAAATGAAAAACTGTTTTTT.